These T cell receptor beta chains were read from a single sample in a study of siplizumab effects on memory and regulatory T cells. The table came from immunoSEQ multiplex PCR; TCRdb's copy has only in-frame clones and leaves some out. The table shows roughly 68,000 clones, with around 96% occurring only once. The material sequenced was naive CD8+ T cells sorted from blood. Receptors originate from a human donor in good health. Both conserved end residues are part of each CDR3. The D gene is left open where the match is weak. A clone size is listed for some rows: how often the clone was seen (once, few, many), or a class if it is expanded.

v_call	d_call	j_call	clone_size	cdr3_length	cdr3_nt	cdr3_aa
TRBV27	.	TRBJ2-3	.	15	TGTGCCAGCAGTTTGAATGGCGGGGTGATAGATACGCAGTATTTT	CASSLNGGVIDTQYF
TRBV13	.	TRBJ1-1	once	12	TGTGCCTGCACCCGGGGGAACACTGAAGCTTTCTTT	CACTRGNTEAFF
TRBV5-4	.	TRBJ2-6	.	15	TGTGCCAGCAGTCTCGGACCCTCTGGGGCCAACGTCCTGACTTTC	CASSLGPSGANVLTF
TRBV7-9	.	TRBJ2-1	once	15	TGTGCCAGCAGCCCGCCGGACAGAAACTACAATGAGCAGTTCTTC	CASSPPDRNYNEQFF
TRBV4-3	.	TRBJ1-4	.	14	TGCGCCAGCAGCCAAGATCGGAATTTTGAAAAACTGTTTTTT	CASSQDRNFEKLFF
TRBV4-1	.	TRBJ2-1	.	16	TGCGCCAGCAGCCAAGACGGAGAGGGGGCAGCGGGTGAGCAGTTCTTC	CASSQDGEGAAGEQFF
TRBV7-3	.	TRBJ1-1	.	14	TGTGCCAGCAGCTCCACGTCAAAGCTCTCCGAAGCTTTCTTT	CASSSTSKLSEAFF
TRBV7-9	TRBD1	TRBJ2-1	.	15	TGTGCCAGCAGCTTTATGGGACAGGCTTACAATGAGCAGTTCTTC	CASSFMGQAYNEQFF
TRBV7-9	TRBD1	TRBJ2-7	once	15	TGTGCCAGCAGCTCTCCGGGACAGGGATCCTACGAGCAGTACTTC	CASSSPGQGSYEQYF
TRBV6-5	TRBD2	TRBJ2-7	.	15	TGTGCCAGCACCATCACTAGCGGGGGAACCTACGAGCAGTACTTC	CASTITSGGTYEQYF
TRBV19	.	TRBJ1-1	.	17	TGTGCCAGTAGTATGTACACCCTAGAGTTCATGAACACTGAAGCTTTCTTT	CASSMYTLEFMNTEAFF
TRBV28	.	TRBJ1-5	.	13	TGTGCCAGCAGTTTACTAGGGAATCAGCCCCAGCATTTT	CASSLLGNQPQHF
TRBV2	TRBD2	TRBJ2-2	.	16	TGTGCCAGCAGTGTAGCGGGGCCAACGAACACCGGGGAGCTGTTTTTT	CASSVAGPTNTGELFF
TRBV10-3	TRBD2	TRBJ2-1	.	18	TGTGCCATCAGTGACCCTGGCGGGACTAGCGGCGATTACAATGAGCAGTTCTTC	CAISDPGGTSGDYNEQFF
TRBV25-1	.	TRBJ1-1	.	15	TGTGCCAGCAGTGAATCCGCCGGGGCTAGCGCTGAAGCTTTCTTT	CASSESAGASAEAFF
TRBV9	.	TRBJ1-1	.	12	TGTGCCAGCAGCGTACAGGGAACTGAAGCTTTCTTT	CASSVQGTEAFF
TRBV7-6	.	TRBJ1-4	.	16	TGTGCCAGCAGCTACCTCCGGAGGGTCAACGACTCAAAACTGTTTTTT	CASSYLRRVNDSKLFF
TRBV6-1	.	TRBJ1-4	.	14	TGTGCCAGCTGGGTCGAGGACGGCAATGAAAAACTGTTTTTT	CASWVEDGNEKLFF
TRBV4-2	.	TRBJ2-7	once	15	TGTGCCAGCAGCCAAGATCGTGGGGGGCTCTACGAGCAGTACTTC	CASSQDRGGLYEQYF
TRBV19	.	TRBJ2-2	.	15	TGTGCCAGTAGTACCGCCAGGGTTTCGACCGGGGAGCTGTTTTTT	CASSTARVSTGELFF
TRBV6-6	.	TRBJ1-1	.	14	TGTGCCAGCAGTTACCGAGGGGAGGACACTGAAGCTTTCTTT	CASSYRGEDTEAFF
TRBV5-5	.	TRBJ2-6	.	15	TGTGCCAGCAGCTTGGAGGTCTCTGGGGCCAACGTCCTGACTTTC	CASSLEVSGANVLTF
TRBV4-1	.	TRBJ2-7	.	14	TGCGCCAGCAGCCAAGATAGGGGCACCCACGAGCAGTACTTC	CASSQDRGTHEQYF
TRBV27	.	TRBJ2-1	.	15	TGTGCCAGCAGTTTATCGGCTAACCCCTACAATGAGCAGTTCTTC	CASSLSANPYNEQFF
TRBV18	.	TRBJ1-1	.	15	TGTGCCAGCTCACCACCAACGGGGCTGAACACTGAAGCTTTCTTT	CASSPPTGLNTEAFF
TRBV13	TRBD1	TRBJ2-7	.	17	TGTGCCAGCAGCAAAAACGGACAGGGGCTGGGGACCTACGAGCAGTACTTC	CASSKNGQGLGTYEQYF
TRBV4-1	.	TRBJ2-3	.	14	TGCGCCAGCATCGGTCCGGGTTTCACAGATACGCAGTATTTT	CASIGPGFTDTQYF
TRBV9	.	TRBJ2-2	.	14	TGTGCCAGCACCCTAGGGGGGGGCACCGGGGAGCTGTTTTTT	CASTLGGGTGELFF